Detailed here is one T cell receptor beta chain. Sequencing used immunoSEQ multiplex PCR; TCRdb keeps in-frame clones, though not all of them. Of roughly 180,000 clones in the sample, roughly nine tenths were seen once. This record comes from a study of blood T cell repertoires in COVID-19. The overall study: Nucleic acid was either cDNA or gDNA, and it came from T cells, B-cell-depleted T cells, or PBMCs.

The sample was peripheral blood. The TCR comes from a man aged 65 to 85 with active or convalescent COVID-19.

CDR3 bases: TGCGCCAGCAGCTTGGCCGGACAGGGCCCCTACGAGCAGTACTTC. Protein: CASSLAGQGPYEQYF. The chain combines TRBV5-1 with TRBJ2-7; TRBD1 matches at 8 bases. J gave up 2 bases and V 0 bases, and 4 bases lay outside the gene matches. The CDR3 is made up of 15 amino acids. The germline gives CDR1 SGHRS, CDR2 YFSETQ.